This T cell receptor beta chain was sequenced in a study of T-cell memory formation after mild COVID-19. As for the study in general: Across donors, TCR clusters were largely donor specific.

The CDR3 is made up of 15 amino acids. J gave up 4 bases and V 3 bases, and 3 bases lay outside the gene matches. Germline V gene sequence: CDR1 SGDLS, CDR2 YYNGEE. Study-wide findings and caveats: Some SARS-CoV-2-responding clones were already detected in memory before infection. Confirmation of SARS-CoV-2 specificity was lacking for second-wave clones peaking day 37.

The TCR alpha and TCR beta cDNA libraries, bearing sample barcodes and UMIs, were generated by 5'RACE using constant-segment primers. TCRdb independently ran MiXCR on the 5' RACE reads; one entry per CDR3 protein. The repertoire holds hundreds of thousands of distinct CDR3 sequences, with approximately 18% as singletons. For this clonotype: Its antigen is undetermined.

The sample consisted of PBMCs or a T cell subset sorted from them (not recorded which). This sequence joins TRBV9 and TRBJ2-1, with 11 nucleotides matching TRBD2. The receptor was derived from an adult woman who had mild COVID-19 (a few samples of this study predate the infection). Cell type and time point are not known. CDR3 sequence reads: CASSERLAGYNEQFF. DNA for the CDR3: TGTGCCAGCAGCGAGCGACTAGCGGGGTACAATGAGCAGTTCTTC.